The rows below give T cell receptor beta chains drawn from one sample of a study of blood T cell repertoires in COVID-19. Measured with immunoSEQ multiplex PCR; TCRdb has only the in-frame clones, and not every one. In the table there are about 350,000 clones, about 88% of which are singletons. The sample consisted of PBMCs or T cells enriched from blood (not recorded which). These receptors originate from a woman in her twenties or thirties who had been exposed to COVID-19. Both conserved end residues are part of each CDR3. The D gene is left open where the match is weak. Clone size is shown for a subset of rows, as once, few, many or a class of expanded clone.

TRBJ1-1	12	TRBV7-9	.	.	CASSPPGIRAFF	TGTGCCAGCAGCCCCCCCGGGATTCGAGCTTTCTTT
TRBJ1-6	14	TRBV3-1/TRBV3-2	once	.	CASSLRDYNSPLHF	TGTGCCAGCAGCCTCAGGGATTATAATTCACCCCTCCACTTT
TRBJ1-5	15	TRBV2	.	.	CASGEDRSFNQPQHF	TGTGCCAGCGGAGAGGACAGATCTTTCAATCAGCCCCAGCATTTT
TRBJ2-5	16	TRBV9	.	TRBD2	CASSVGLAGGPETQYF	TGTGCCAGCAGCGTAGGACTAGCGGGAGGGCCGGAGACCCAGTACTTC
TRBJ2-7	14	TRBV5-4	.	TRBD2	CASSLFSGPYEQYF	TGTGCCAGCAGCTTGTTTAGCGGGCCTTACGAGCAGTACTTC
TRBJ2-1	16	TRBV9	.	TRBD2	CASSPHGAGVVNEQFF	TGTGCCAGCAGCCCGCATGGAGCGGGAGTGGTCAATGAGCAGTTCTTC
TRBJ2-7	14	TRBV5-1	.	TRBD2	CASSTVAGVWEQYF	TGCGCCAGCAGCACCGTAGCGGGAGTTTGGGAGCAGTACTTC
TRBJ1-6	15	TRBV9	.	TRBD1	CASSGQGRLGSPLHF	TGTGCCAGCAGCGGACAGGGGAGGCTGGGTTCACCCCTCCACTTT
TRBJ1-2	14	TRBV28	.	.	CASSLNRVHYGYTF	TGTGCCAGCAGTTTAAACAGGGTCCACTATGGCTACACCTTC
TRBJ2-7	18	TRBV9	.	TRBD1	CASSVGTKTGDITYEQYF	TGTGCCAGCAGCGTAGGGACTAAGACAGGGGATATCACCTACGAGCAGTACTTC